This T cell receptor beta chain was captured in a study of T cells in Graves' hyperthyroidism and ophthalmopathy. Using RNA transcripts as the source, TCR beta CDR3 regions were amplified. Initially, a first-round RT-PCR of the TCR CDR3 employed the HTBI primer set. TCRdb used MiXCR to reprocess the multiplex PCR reads, holding one entry per CDR3 protein. The data show hundreds of thousands of distinct CDR3 sequences, approximately 22% seen once. CDR3 length equals 16 residues. Trimming removed 3 bases at V and 2 bases at J, with 14 bases between. The sequenced sample consisted of blood. The sequence was collected from a woman aged 65 to 85 with Graves' ophthalmopathy. This chain uses TRBV12-3 or TRBV12-4 with TRBJ1-5; perhaps TRBD1 as D (5 bases). CDR3 in DNA: TGTGCCAGCAGTTTTTTTGCGACAGTGGGCAATCAGCCCCAGCATTTT. Protein product: CASSFFATVGNQPQHF.